The next 10 T cell receptor beta chains were all read from a single sample in a study of cytomegalovirus exposure and HLA in healthy donors. With 60 Vbeta and 13 Jbeta primers, the PCR was carried out. Using immunoSEQ multiplex PCR, the repertoire was profiled, and TCRdb retains in-frame clones only, with some absent. The listing contains some 83,000 clones. Sample: PBMCs. The receptors were sampled from a woman aged 25 to 39 in good health and CMV-seronegative.

This chain links TRBV15 with TRBJ1-2; D not resolved. The CDR3 consists of 13 residues. CDR1 LNHNV and CDR2 YYDKDF come from the germline V gene (reference sequence). Trimming pared 1 base from V and 2 bases from J, leaving 5 bases between. The DNA for the CDR3 is TGTGCCACCAGCAGAGCCAGGAACTATGGCTACACCTTC. It codes for CATSRARNYGYTF. Together with reference TRBV15 and TRBJ1-2, the CDR3 gives the full variable domain: DAMVIQNPRYQVTQFGKPVTLSCSQTLNHNVMYWYQQKSSQAPKLLFHYYDKDFNNEADTPDNFQSRRPNTSFCFLDIRSPGLGDTAMYLCATSRARNYGYTFGSGTRLTVV.

The chain has TRBV5-6 and TRBJ1-1; D not resolved. Trimming pared 2 bases from V and 1 base from J, leaving 9 bases between. Per germline, CDR1 SGHDT and CDR2 YYEEEE. The CDR3 has 14 residues. In DNA, the CDR3 is TGTGCCAGCAGCTTCTCCCACAGGAACACTGAAGCTTTCTTT. Amino acid sequence: CASSFSHRNTEAFF.

A remark on this clone: Mismatch with germline at one junction end may stem from a read error. The chain employs TRBV10-3 and TRBJ2-7; maybe TRBD2 (5 bases). Germline V gene lookup returns CDR1 ENHRY and CDR2 SYGVKD. This CDR3 is 13 amino acids long. The CDR3 region has the DNA TGTGCCACCAGTCGCGGCGGGCCCTACGAGCAGTACTTC. This codes for CATSRGGPYEQYF.

J is TRBJ2-3 and V is TRBV7-6; 10 nucleotides line up with TRBD2. The CDR3 contains 16 residues. J was trimmed by 4 bases and V by 5 bases; bases with no gene match: 9. Germline V gene data show CDR1 as SGHVS and CDR2 as FNYEAQ. The CDR3 loop is CASSTRIAGGSDTQYF. In DNA, the CDR3 is TGTGCCAGCAGCACCCGAATAGCGGGAGGTTCAGATACGCAGTATTTT.

The V call is TRBV5-4, the J call TRBJ1-2, with a weak D call TRBD1 (6 bases). The V end lost 8 bases, the J end lost 7 bases, and 18 bases lay between the germline ends. The CDR3 loop spans 13 amino acids. Germline V CDR1 and CDR2: SGHNT, YYREEE (reference sequence). CDR3: CASGLTGGAGYTF. Written as DNA, the CDR3 is TGTGCCAGTGGGTTAACCGGGGGGGCTGGCTACACCTTC.

DNA of the CDR3: TGTGCCAGTAAAGGGAGGTGGGACACCGGGGAGCTGTTTTTT. This gives the protein CASKGRWDTGELFF. This chain connects TRBV2 to TRBJ2-2; D may be TRBD2 (6 bases). Trimming shortened V by 9 bases and J by 3 bases, and 14 bases separated the two germline ends. The CDR3 runs 14 residues. Germline-derived CDR1 and CDR2 are SNHLY and FYNNEI.

This chain joins TRBV7-9 and TRBJ2-2; D uncertain. CDR3 length: 11 residues. CDR1 and CDR2 (germline): SEHNR, FQNEAQ (reference sequence). V dropped 5 bases and J dropped 7 bases, with 5 bases sitting between them. CDR3 protein: CASSLLGELFF. The CDR3 DNA sequence: TGTGCCAGCAGCCTCCTCGGGGAGCTGTTTTTT.

The chain links TRBV27 to TRBJ2-7, with 8 bases aligning to TRBD2. The CDR3 totals 18 residues. CDR1 and CDR2 (germline): MNHEY, SMNVEV (reference sequence). Trimming took 4 bases from V and 2 from J; bases not matched to a gene: 16. CDR3 sequence (DNA): TGTGCCAGCAGTTCTACACCCATTACTAGCGGTTTTACCTACGAGCAGTACTTC. It codes for CASSSTPITSGFTYEQYF.

CDR3 residues: CASSPSGPNYGYTF. CDR3 DNA: TGTGCCAGCAGCCCATCGGGTCCTAACTATGGCTACACCTTC. The chain employs TRBV11-2 and TRBJ1-2; D not resolved. The V gene's germline CDR1 is SGHAT and CDR2 FQNNGV. The CDR3 contains 14 residues. V was trimmed by 5 bases and J by 0 bases, leaving 10 bases between them.

As to this clone: The junction differs from germline at one of its ends, possibly a read error. The same CDR3 can be traced to other DNA sequences in this sample. V gene TRBV25-1 combines with J gene TRBJ1-6; D is possibly TRBD1 (6 bases). Germline lookup yields CDR1 MGHDK and CDR2 SYGVNS. There are 15 residues in the CDR3. The CDR3 coding sequence is TGTGCCAGCAGTGGAAGTACAGGGAGAAATTCACCCCTACACTTT. Protein product: CASSGSTGRNSPLHF.